This TCR beta chain emerged from a study of cytomegalovirus exposure and HLA in healthy donors. The V gene's germline CDR1 is SGDLS and CDR2 YYNGEE. The CDR3 is 16 residues long. The V end was cut by 0 bases, the J end by 7 bases, with 16 bases between. Primers included in the PCR were 60 Vbeta and 13 Jbeta primers. The method was immunoSEQ multiplex PCR; TCRdb's version includes in-frame clones alone and lacks a portion of them. This sample yields around 210,000 clones, of which about 85% are seen a single time; about 0.22% belongs to the top ten. Sequenced sample: PBMCs. The chain couples TRBV9 to TRBJ2-2, with D perhaps matching TRBD2 (5 bases). The sequence was collected from a girl aged 2-10 years in good health and CMV-seronegative. CDR3 in DNA: TGTGCCAGCAGCGTAGATGTGAGGGAAACTGGCGGGGAGCTGTTTTTT. Its translation: CASSVDVRETGGELFF.